This entry lists 9 T cell receptor beta chains sequenced from one sample in a study of T cell responses to AZD1222 COVID-19 vaccine. Produced via immunoSEQ multiplex PCR; TCRdb's table is partial and in-frame only. The ten most abundant clones cover under 2.5% of a sample with about 140,000 clones. Input material: peripheral blood. The receptors were sampled from an adult in good health.

The chain uses TRBV2 and TRBJ2-5; weak D call: TRBD1 (5 bases). Trimming took off 8 bases at V and 0 bases at J, with 13 bases between the two ends. The CDR3 has 14 residues. Germline assignment: CDR1 SNHLY and CDR2 FYNNEI. This CDR3 reads CASGRQLNQETQYF. CDR3 DNA sequence: TGTGCCAGCGGCAGACAGCTTAACCAAGAGACCCAGTACTTC.

The chain links TRBV2 to TRBJ1-1; D call uncertain. With 2 bases removed from V and 3 bases from J, the gap between germline ends came to 4 bases. CDR1 SNHLY and CDR2 FYNNEI come from the germline V gene. The CDR3 length is 12 residues. The CDR3 is CASSESYTEAFF. The CDR3 coding sequence is TGTGCCAGCAGTGAATCCTACACTGAAGCTTTCTTT.

This rearrangement joins TRBV5-5 to TRBJ2-7; no clear D. Trimming cost V 0 bases and J 0 bases, with 10 bases left between them. CDR3 length equals 15 residues. Germline lookup yields CDR1 SGHKS and CDR2 YYEKEE (reference sequence). The chain's CDR3 is CASSLAFGSSYEQYF. CDR3 nucleotides: TGTGCCAGCAGCTTGGCCTTTGGCAGCTCCTACGAGCAGTACTTC.

The V gene is TRBV9, the J gene TRBJ2-2; D might be TRBD2 (6 bases). There are 17 residues in the CDR3. Deletions cut 4 bases from V and 0 bases from J, with 16 bases between. Germline-derived CDR1 and CDR2 are SGDLS and YYNGEE. The CDR3 DNA reads TGTGCCAGCAGCTTCAAAAGGAGGGACCCGAACACCGGGGAGCTGTTTTTT. It specifies CASSFKRRDPNTGELFF.

The chain joins TRBV7-2 to TRBJ2-5, with a weak D call TRBD2 (6 bases). The ends were cut back, 1 base at V and 5 bases at J, with 17 bases in the middle. Per germline, CDR1 SGHTA and CDR2 FQGNSA. The CDR3 sequence is 16 residues long. Written as DNA, the CDR3 is TGTGCCAGCAGCTTAGTGCGGGCGCGGGGCGGGGAGACCCAGTACTTC. This gives the protein CASSLVRARGGETQYF.

The chain recombines TRBV7-9 with TRBJ1-1; D might be TRBD1 (5 bases). V dropped 7 bases and J dropped 3 bases, with 15 bases sitting between them. The germline V gene has CDR1 SEHNR and CDR2 FQNEAQ (reference sequence). The CDR3 length is 14 residues. DNA for the CDR3: TGTGCCAGCATCGCCGGGATGGGGGACACTGAAGCTTTCTTT. This gives the protein CASIAGMGDTEAFF.

This rearrangement joins TRBV9 to TRBJ1-4; no definite D call. Trimming took 0 bases from V and 7 from J, leaving 22 bases between them. Germline V gives CDR1 SGDLS, CDR2 YYNGEE. The CDR3 length is 18 residues. CDR3 residues: CASSVASGFGRVGEKLFF. CDR3 coding DNA: TGTGCCAGCAGCGTAGCTTCTGGTTTCGGGAGGGTCGGTGAAAAACTGTTTTTT.

This rearrangement joins TRBV9 to TRBJ2-7; no clear D. The CDR3 runs to 12 residues. Trimming removed 3 bases from V and 4 bases from J, with 8 bases in between. The germline V gene encodes CDR1 SGDLS and CDR2 YYNGEE. The CDR3 DNA reads TGTGCCAGCAGCGACCCGTCTTACGAGCAGTACTTC. Its translation: CASSDPSYEQYF.

V usage is TRBV29-1 and J usage is TRBJ1-2; 8 bases match TRBD1. The CDR3 covers 13 residues. Germline CDR1 reads SQVTM; CDR2 reads ANQGSEA. J lost 4 bases, V lost 6 bases, and 7 bases had no gene match. The CDR3 DNA sequence: TGCAGCGTCGGGGGACAGGCTCCCTATGGCTACACCTTC. The encoded protein is CSVGGQAPYGYTF.